This TCR beta chain was sequenced during a study of T cells in Graves' hyperthyroidism and ophthalmopathy. Study-level points and caveats: Blood also showed most of the thyroid clonotypes that were expanded above 0.001.

Blood dates from first hyperthyroidism diagnosis, before any ophthalmopathy symptoms. There were TCR beta CDR3 regions amplified from RNA transcripts. HTBI primers were the set used in a first-round RT-PCR of the TCR CDR3. TCRdb recomputed calls from the multiplex PCR reads with MiXCR, one row per CDR3 protein. The data hold roughly 130,000 distinct CDR3 sequences, with 22% observed a single time. This clonotype came up a few times. The antigen remains unidentified. The sample was blood. The sequence came from a woman aged 45-60 years with Graves' hyperthyroidism that later progressed to Graves' ophthalmopathy.

The CDR3 spells CASSSGQGLGGYGYTF. In nucleotides, the CDR3 is TGTGCCAGCAGCTCGGGACAGGGGCTCGGGGGATATGGCTACACCTTC. The J gene is TRBJ1-2, the V gene TRBV7-2; 10 bases line up with TRBD1. Germline V lookup: CDR1 SGHTA, CDR2 FQGNSA. CDR3 size: 16 residues. J gave up 5 bases and V 4 bases, and 10 bases lay outside the gene matches.